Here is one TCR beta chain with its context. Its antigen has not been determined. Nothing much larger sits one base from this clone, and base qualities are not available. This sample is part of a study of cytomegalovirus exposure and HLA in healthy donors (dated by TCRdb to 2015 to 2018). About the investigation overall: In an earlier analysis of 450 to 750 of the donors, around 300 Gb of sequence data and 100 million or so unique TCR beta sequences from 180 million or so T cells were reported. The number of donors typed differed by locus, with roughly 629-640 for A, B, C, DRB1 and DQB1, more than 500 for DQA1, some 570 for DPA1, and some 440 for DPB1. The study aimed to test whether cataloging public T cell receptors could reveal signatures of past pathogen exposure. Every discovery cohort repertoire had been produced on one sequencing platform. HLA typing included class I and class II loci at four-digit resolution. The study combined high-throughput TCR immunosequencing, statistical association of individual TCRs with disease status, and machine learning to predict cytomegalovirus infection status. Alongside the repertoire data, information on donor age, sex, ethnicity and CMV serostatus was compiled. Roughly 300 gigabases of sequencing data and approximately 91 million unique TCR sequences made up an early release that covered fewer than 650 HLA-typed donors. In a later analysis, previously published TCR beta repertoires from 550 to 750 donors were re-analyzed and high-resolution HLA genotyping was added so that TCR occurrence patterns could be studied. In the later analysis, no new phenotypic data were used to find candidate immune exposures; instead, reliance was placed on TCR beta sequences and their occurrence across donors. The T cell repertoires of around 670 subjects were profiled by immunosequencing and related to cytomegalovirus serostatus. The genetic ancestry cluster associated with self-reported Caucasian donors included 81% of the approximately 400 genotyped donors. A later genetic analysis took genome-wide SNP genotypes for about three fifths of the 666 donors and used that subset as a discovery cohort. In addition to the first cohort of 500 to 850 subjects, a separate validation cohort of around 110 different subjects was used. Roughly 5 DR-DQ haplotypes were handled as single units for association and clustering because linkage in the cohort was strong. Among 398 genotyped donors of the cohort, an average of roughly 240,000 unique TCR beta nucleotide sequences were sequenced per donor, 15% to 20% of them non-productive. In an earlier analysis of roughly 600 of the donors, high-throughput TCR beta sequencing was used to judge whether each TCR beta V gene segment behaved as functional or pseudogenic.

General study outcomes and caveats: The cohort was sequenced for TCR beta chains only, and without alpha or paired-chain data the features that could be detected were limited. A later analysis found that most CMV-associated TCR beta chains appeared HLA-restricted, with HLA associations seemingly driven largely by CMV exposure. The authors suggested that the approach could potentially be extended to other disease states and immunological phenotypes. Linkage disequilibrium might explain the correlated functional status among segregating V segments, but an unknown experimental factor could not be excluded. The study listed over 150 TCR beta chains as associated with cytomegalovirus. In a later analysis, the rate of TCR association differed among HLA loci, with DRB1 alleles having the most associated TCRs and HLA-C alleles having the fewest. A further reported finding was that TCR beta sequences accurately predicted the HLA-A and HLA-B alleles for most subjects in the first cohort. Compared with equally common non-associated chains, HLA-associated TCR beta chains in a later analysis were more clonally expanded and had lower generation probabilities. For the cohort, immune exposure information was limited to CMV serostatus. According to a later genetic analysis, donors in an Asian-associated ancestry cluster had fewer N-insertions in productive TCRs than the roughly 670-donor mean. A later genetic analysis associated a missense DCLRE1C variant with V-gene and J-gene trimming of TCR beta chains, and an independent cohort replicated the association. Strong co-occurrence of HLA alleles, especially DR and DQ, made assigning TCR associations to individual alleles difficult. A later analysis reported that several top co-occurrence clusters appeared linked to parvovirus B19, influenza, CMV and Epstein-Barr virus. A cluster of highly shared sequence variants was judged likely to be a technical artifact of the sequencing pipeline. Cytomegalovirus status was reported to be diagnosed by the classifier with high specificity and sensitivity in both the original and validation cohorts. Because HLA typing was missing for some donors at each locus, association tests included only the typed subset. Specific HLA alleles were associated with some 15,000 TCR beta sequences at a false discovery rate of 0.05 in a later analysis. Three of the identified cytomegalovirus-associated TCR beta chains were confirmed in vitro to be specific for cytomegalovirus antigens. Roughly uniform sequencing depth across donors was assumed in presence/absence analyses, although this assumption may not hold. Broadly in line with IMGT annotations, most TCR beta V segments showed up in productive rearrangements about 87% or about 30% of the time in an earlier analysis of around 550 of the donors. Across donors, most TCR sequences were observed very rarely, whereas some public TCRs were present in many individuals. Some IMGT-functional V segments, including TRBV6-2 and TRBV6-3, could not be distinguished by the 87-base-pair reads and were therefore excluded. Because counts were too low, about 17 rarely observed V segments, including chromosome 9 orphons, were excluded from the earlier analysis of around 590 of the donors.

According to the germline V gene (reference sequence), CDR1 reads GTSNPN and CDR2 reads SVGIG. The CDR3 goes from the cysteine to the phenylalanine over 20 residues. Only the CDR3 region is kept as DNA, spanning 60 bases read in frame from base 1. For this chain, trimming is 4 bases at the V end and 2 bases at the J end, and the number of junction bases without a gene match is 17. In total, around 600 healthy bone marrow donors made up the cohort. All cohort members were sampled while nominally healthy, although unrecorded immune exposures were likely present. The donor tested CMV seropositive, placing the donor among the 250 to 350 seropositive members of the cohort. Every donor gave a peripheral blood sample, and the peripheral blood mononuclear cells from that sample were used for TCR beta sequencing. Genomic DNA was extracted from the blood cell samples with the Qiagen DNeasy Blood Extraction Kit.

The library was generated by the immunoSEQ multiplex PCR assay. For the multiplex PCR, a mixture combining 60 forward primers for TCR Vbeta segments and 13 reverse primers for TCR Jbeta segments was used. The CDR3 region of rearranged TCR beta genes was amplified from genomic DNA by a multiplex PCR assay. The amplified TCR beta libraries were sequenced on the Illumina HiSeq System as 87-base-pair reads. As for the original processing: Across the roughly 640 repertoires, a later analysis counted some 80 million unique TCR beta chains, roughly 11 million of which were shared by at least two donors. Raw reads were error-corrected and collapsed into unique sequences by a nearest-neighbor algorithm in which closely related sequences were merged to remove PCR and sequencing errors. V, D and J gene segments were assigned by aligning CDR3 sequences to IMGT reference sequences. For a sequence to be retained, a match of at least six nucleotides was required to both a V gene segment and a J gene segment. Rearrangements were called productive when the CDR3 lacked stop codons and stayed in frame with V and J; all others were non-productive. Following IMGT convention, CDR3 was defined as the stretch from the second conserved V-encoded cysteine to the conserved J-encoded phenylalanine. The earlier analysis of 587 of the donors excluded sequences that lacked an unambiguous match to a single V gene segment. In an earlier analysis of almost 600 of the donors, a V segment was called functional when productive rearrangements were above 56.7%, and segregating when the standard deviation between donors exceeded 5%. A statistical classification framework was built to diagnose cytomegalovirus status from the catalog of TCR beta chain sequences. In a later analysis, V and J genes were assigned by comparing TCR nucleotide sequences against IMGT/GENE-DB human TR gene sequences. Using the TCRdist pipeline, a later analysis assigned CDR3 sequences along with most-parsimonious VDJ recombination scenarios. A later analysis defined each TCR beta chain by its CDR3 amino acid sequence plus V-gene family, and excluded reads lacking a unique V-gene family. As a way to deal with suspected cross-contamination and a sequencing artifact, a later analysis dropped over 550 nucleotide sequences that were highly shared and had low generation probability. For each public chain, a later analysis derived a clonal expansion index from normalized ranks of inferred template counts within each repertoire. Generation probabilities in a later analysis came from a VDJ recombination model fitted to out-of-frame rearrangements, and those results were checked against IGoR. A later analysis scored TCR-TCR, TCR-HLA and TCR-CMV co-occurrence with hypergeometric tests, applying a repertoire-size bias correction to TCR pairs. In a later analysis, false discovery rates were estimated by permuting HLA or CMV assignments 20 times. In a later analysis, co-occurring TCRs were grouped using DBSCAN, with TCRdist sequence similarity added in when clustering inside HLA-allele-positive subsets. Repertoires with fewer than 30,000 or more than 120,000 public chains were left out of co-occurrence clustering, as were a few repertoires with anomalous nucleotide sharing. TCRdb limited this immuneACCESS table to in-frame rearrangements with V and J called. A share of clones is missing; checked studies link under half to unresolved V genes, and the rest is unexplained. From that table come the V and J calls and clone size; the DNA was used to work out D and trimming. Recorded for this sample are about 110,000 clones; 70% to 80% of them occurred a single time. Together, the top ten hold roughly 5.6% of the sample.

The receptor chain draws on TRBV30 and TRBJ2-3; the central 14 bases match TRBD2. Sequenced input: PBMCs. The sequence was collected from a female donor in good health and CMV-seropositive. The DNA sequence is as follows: TGTGCCTGGAAGGTTAGGGGACTAGCGGGAGAAAAAGGGTTCACAGATACGCAGTATTTT. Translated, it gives CAWKVRGLAGEKGFTDTQYF.